A selection of T cell receptor beta chains follows, all from one sample in a study of siplizumab effects on memory and regulatory T cells. These receptors' antigens are unknown. Clones were sequenced by immunoSEQ multiplex PCR, and TCRdb holds only the in-frame ones, with some missing. Altogether 15,000 to 20,000 clones are present, 44% being singletons, with the ten largest covering approximately 6%. The sample consisted of CFSE-low (dividing) CD4+ T cells sorted from an allogeneic mixed lymphocyte reaction. Source of these receptors: a human donor in good health; the cells came from an allogeneic mixed lymphocyte reaction. Some clones in this sample may be carry-over from other donors' samples. The CDR3 runs from the conserved cysteine through the conserved F or W. A D gene is named only where the DNA matches it firmly. Clone size appears in some rows only: once, few, many, or a class for an expanded clone.

j_gene,d_gene,v_gene,abundance,CDR3aa,CDR3nt
TRBJ1-4,.,TRBV7-8,.,CASSFGQVNEKLFF,TGTGCCAGCAGCTTCGGGCAGGTTAATGAAAAACTGTTTTTT
TRBJ1-1,.,TRBV25-1,few,CASSERRANTEAFF,TGTGCCAGCAGTGAGCGCAGAGCGAACACTGAAGCTTTCTTT
TRBJ2-1,.,TRBV29-1,.,CSVEGLEQFF,TGCAGCGTTGAGGGCTTAGAGCAGTTCTTC
TRBJ2-1,TRBD2,TRBV7-2,few,CASSLEVGGWNEQFF,TGTGCCAGCAGCTTAGAAGTCGGGGGGTGGAATGAGCAGTTCTTC
TRBJ2-7,TRBD2,TRBV6-5,few,CASKASGFTGNEQYF,TGTGCCAGCAAGGCTAGCGGGTTCACAGGTAACGAGCAGTACTTC
TRBJ1-4,.,TRBV5-4,.,CASSPGPVGKLFF,TGTGCCAGCAGCCCGGGACCGGTGGGAAAACTGTTTTTT
TRBJ2-5,.,TRBV11-2,few,CASSIRGGGETQYF,TGTGCCAGCAGCATTCGGGGAGGCGGAGAGACCCAGTACTTC
TRBJ2-7,TRBD1,TRBV6-1,.,CASRFGQGEQYF,TGTGCCAGCAGATTCGGACAGGGCGAGCAGTACTTC
TRBJ2-7,TRBD1,TRBV6-1,.,CASRGTGNLYEQYF,TGTGCCAGCAGGGGGACAGGGAACCTCTACGAGCAGTACTTC
TRBJ1-1,.,TRBV19,.,CASSIYANTEAFF,TGTGCCAGTAGTATTTATGCGAACACTGAAGCTTTCTTT
TRBJ2-1,.,TRBV21-1,many,CASSKRPGLGCNEQFF,TGTGCCAGCAGCAAACGCCCAGGGTTGGGCTGCAATGAGCAGTTCTTC
TRBJ2-3,TRBD2,TRBV2,few,CASSYTSGGGNTQYF,TGTGCCAGCAGTTATACTAGCGGGGGGGGAAATACGCAGTATTTT
TRBJ1-1,.,TRBV4-1,.,CASSQEGTYTEAFF,TGCGCCAGCAGCCAAGAAGGCACCTACACTGAAGCTTTCTTT
TRBJ2-1,.,TRBV6-5,.,CASGNNRGGNEQFF,TGTGCCAGCGGAAACAACAGGGGAGGCAATGAGCAGTTCTTC
TRBJ2-3,.,TRBV5-4,few,CASSLFRGGILSTDTQYF,TGTGCCAGCAGCTTATTTAGGGGCGGGATACTGAGCACAGATACGCAGTATTTT
TRBJ1-2,.,TRBV10-3,.,CAIREFNYGYTF,TGTGCCATCAGGGAGTTTAACTATGGCTACACCTTC
TRBJ2-3,TRBD1,TRBV7-3,.,CASSPTGQLTDTQYF,TGTGCCAGCAGCCCCACGGGACAGCTCACAGATACGCAGTATTTT
TRBJ2-7,.,TRBV5-5,.,CASSFGYGEQYF,TGTGCCAGCAGCTTTGGTTACGGGGAGCAGTACTTC
TRBJ2-4,.,TRBV7-9,.,CASSPGTLGPKNIQYF,TGTGCCAGCAGCCCCGGGACCTTGGGGCCCAAAAACATTCAGTACTTC
TRBJ2-7,.,TRBV6-6,.,CAAGDYEQYF,TGTGCCGCTGGAGACTACGAGCAGTACTTC